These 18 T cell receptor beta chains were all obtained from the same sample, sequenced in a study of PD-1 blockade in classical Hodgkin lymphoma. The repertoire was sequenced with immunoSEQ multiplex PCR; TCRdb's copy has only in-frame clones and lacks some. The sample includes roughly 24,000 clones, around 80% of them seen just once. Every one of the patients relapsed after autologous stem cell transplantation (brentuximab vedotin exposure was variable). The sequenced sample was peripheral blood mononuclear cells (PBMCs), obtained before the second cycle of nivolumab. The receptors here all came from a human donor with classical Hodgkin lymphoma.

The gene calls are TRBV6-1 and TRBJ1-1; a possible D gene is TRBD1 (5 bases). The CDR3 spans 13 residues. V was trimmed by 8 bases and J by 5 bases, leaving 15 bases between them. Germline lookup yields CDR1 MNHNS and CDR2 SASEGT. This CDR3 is CASRTGGWTEAFF. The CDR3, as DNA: TGTGCCAGCCGGACCGGGGGGTGGACTGAAGCTTTCTTT.

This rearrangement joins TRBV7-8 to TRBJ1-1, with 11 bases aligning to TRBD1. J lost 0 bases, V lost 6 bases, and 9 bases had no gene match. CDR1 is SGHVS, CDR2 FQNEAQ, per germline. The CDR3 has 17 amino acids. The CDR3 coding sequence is TGTGCCAGCAGTCTTAGGACAGGGGGCAATGTGAACACTGAAGCTTTCTTT. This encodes CASSLRTGGNVNTEAFF.

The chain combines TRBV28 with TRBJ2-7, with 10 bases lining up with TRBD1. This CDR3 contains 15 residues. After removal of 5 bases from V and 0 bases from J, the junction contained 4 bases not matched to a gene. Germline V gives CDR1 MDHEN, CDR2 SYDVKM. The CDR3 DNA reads TGTGCCAGCAGTCGTGGGACAGGGGTCTCCTACGAGCAGTACTTC. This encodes CASSRGTGVSYEQYF.

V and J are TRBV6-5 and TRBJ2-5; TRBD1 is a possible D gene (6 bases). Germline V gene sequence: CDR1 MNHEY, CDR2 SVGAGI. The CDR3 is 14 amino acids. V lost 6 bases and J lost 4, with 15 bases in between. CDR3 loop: CASSRTGSGETQYF. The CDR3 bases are TGTGCCAGCAGCCGAACAGGGTCGGGAGAGACCCAGTACTTC.

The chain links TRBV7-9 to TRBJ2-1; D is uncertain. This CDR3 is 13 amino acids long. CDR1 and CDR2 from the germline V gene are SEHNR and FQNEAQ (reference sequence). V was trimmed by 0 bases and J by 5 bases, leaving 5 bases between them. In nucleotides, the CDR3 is TGTGCCAGCAGCTTAGCAACCCACAATGAGCAGTTCTTC. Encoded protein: CASSLATHNEQFF. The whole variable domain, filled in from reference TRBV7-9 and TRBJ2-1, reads DTGVSQNPRHKITKRGQNVTFRCDPISEHNRLYWYRQTLGQGPEFLTYFQNEAQLEKSRLLSDRFSAERPKGSFSTLEIQRTEQGDSAMYLCASSLATHNEQFFGPGTRLTVL.

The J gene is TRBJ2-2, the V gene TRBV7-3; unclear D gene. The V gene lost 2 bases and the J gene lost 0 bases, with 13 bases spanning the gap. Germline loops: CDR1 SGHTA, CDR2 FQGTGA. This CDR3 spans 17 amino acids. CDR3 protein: CASSLGGANANTGELFF. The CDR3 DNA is TGTGCCAGCAGCTTAGGTGGAGCAAACGCGAACACCGGGGAGCTGTTTTTT.

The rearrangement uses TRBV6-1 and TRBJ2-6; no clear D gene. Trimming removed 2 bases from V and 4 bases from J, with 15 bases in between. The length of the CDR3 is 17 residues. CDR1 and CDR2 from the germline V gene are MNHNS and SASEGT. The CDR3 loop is CASSELDLGWGANVLTF. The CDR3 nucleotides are TGTGCCAGCAGTGAACTGGACCTCGGTTGGGGGGCCAACGTCCTGACTTTC.

The DNA for the CDR3 is TGTGCCAGCAGCTTAGATTCGCCCCAGTACTTC. The encoded protein is CASSLDSPQYF. The chain couples TRBV11-2 to TRBJ2-5; D is unclear. The V and J ends lost 0 bases and 9 bases respectively, with 5 bases between them. CDR3 length: 11 amino acids. CDR1 is SGHAT, CDR2 FQNNGV, per germline.

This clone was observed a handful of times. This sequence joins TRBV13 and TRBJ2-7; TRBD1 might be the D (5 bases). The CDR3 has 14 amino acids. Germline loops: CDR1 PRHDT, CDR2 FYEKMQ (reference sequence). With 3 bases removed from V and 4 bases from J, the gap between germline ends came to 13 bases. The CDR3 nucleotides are TGTGCCAGCAGCTTGAGCAGGGTGCAATACGAGCAGTACTTC. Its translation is CASSLSRVQYEQYF.

The CDR3 loop is CASSPGLAGGTDTQYF. The CDR3 DNA is TGTGCCAGCAGCCCGGGACTAGCGGGAGGCACAGATACGCAGTATTTT. This chain connects TRBV7-9 to TRBJ2-3, with 14 bases matching TRBD2. Germline V gene data show CDR1 as SEHNR and CDR2 as FQNEAQ (reference sequence). This CDR3 comprises 16 residues. Trimming at V came to 5 bases and at J to 1 base, leaving 2 bases not matched to a gene.

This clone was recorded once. This chain's CDR3 is CASSTQGARNTEAFF. For the CDR3, the DNA is TGTGCCAGTAGTACACAGGGGGCTCGGAACACTGAAGCTTTCTTT. The V gene is TRBV19, the J gene TRBJ1-1; 9 bases agree with TRBD1. V was clipped by 4 bases and J by 1 base; unmatched bases: 4. The CDR3 totals 15 residues. CDR1 is LNHDA, CDR2 SQIVND, per germline (reference sequence).

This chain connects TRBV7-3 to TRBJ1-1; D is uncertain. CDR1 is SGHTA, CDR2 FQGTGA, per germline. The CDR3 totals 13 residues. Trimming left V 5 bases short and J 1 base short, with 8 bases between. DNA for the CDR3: TGTGCCAGCAGCATGACAAGGAACACTGAAGCTTTCTTT. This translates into CASSMTRNTEAFF.

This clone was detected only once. CDR3 sequence (DNA): TGCGCCAGCAGCCCCGGACAGTCCCAAGAGACCCAGTACTTC. Protein product: CASSPGQSQETQYF. This sequence joins TRBV5-1 and TRBJ2-5; D might be TRBD1 (6 bases). Trimming pared 4 bases from V and 1 base from J, leaving 11 bases between. This CDR3 is 14 amino acids long. In germline, CDR1 is SGHRS, CDR2 YFSETQ.

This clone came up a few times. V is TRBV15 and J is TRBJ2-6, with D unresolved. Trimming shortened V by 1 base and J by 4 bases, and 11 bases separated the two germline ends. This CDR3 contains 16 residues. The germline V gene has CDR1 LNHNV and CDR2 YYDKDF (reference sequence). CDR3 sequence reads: CATSRAAHNGANVLTF. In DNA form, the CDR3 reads TGTGCCACCAGCAGAGCCGCCCACAACGGGGCCAACGTCCTGACTTTC.

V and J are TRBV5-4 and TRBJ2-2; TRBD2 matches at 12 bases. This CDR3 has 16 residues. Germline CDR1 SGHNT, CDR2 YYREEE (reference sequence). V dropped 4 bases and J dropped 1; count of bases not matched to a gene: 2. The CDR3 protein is CASSPGLAGNTGELFF. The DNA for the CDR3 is TGTGCCAGCAGCCCGGGACTAGCGGGGAACACCGGGGAGCTGTTTTTT.

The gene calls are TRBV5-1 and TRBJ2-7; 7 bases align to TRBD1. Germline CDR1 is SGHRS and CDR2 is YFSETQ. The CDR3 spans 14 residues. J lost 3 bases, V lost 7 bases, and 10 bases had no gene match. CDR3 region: CASGMDRDSYEQYF. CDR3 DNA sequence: TGCGCCAGCGGCATGGACCGGGACAGCTACGAGCAGTACTTC.

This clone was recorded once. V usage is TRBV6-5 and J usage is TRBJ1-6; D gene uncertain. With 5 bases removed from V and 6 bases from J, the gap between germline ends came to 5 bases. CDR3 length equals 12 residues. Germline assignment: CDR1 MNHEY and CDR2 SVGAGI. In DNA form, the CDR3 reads TGTGCCAGCAGTCGACCTAATTCACCCCTCCACTTT. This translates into CASSRPNSPLHF.

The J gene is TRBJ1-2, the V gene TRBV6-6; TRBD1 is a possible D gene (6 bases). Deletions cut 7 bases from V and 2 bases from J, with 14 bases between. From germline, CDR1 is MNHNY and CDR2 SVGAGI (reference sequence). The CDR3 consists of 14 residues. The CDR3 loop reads CASTYRDTNYGYTF. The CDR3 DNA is TGTGCCAGCACCTACCGGGACACCAACTATGGCTACACCTTC.